Detailed here is one TCR beta chain. Seattle enrolled patients during active infection and tracked them longitudinally. The CDR3 covers 17 residues. Unmatched junction bases numbered 12, after V lost 1 base and J lost 7 bases. Germline CDR1 and CDR2: LNHNV and YYDKDF (reference sequence). The data were obtained in a study of blood T cell repertoires in COVID-19. Whole-study context: Specimens from acute and convalescent COVID-19 originated in the United States, Italy and Spain. PBMCs, B-cell-depleted T cells, or T cells were the source of the cDNA or gDNA that made up the material.

TCRdb keeps only in-frame clones here, not all; method: immunoSEQ multiplex PCR. The profile shows a few hundred thousand clones, 90% of them singletons. This receptor was obtained from an older woman with COVID-19, enrolled during active disease. Specimen: peripheral blood. V gene TRBV15 combines with J gene TRBJ2-1; 8 bases fit TRBD2. CDR3 sequence (DNA): TGTGCCACCAGCAGAGGACGGCCCGGGACTAGTAGGAATGAGCAGTTCTTC. As protein: CATSRGRPGTSRNEQFF.